This paragraph reports one T cell receptor (beta chain). This sample is part of a study of blood T cell repertoires in COVID-19. Germline V CDR1 and CDR2: MNHEY, SVGAGI. V lost 6 bases, J lost 2 bases, and 12 bases lay in between. This CDR3 comprises 14 residues. The data were produced by immunoSEQ multiplex PCR, yet TCRdb's version contains in-frame clones alone and is incomplete. Of some 530,000 clones in the sample, roughly nine tenths were seen once. Material for sequencing was PBMCs or T cells enriched from blood (not recorded which). The chain combines TRBV6-5 with TRBJ2-3; the D gene is possibly TRBD1 (6 bases). This clonotype was sampled from a woman in her sixties who had recovered from COVID-19. The CDR3 region has the DNA TGTGCCAGCAGCCAGGGACACCCCACAGATACGCAGTATTTT. Its protein product is CASSQGHPTDTQYF.